The rows below give T cell receptor beta chains drawn from one sample of a study of blood T cell repertoires in COVID-19. Profiling relied on immunoSEQ multiplex PCR, and the TCRdb table lists in-frame clones only, not all of them. In the table there are 200,000 to 300,000 clones, less than 90% of which are singletons. Sequences were obtained from peripheral blood. The receptors here all came from a man in his sixties with acute or convalescent COVID-19. Each CDR3 is given with its conserved first and last residue. A D gene is named only where the DNA matches it firmly. For some rows the clone size is stated as once, few or many, or as a class when expanded; others skip it.

J	size	D	V	CDR3	DNA
TRBJ2-2	NA	NA	TRBV18	CASSPTGANTGELFF	TGTGCCAGCTCACCGACGGGGGCGAACACCGGGGAGCTGTTTTTT
TRBJ1-1	once	NA	TRBV28	CASRAGWFGVNTEAFF	TGTGCCAGCAGGGCGGGATGGTTTGGGGTTAACACTGAAGCTTTCTTT
TRBJ2-3	few	TRBD2	TRBV10-3	CAISYSGSADTQYF	TGTGCCATCAGCTATAGCGGGAGCGCAGATACGCAGTATTTT
TRBJ2-6	NA	TRBD1	TRBV4-1	CASSPPQGSGANVLTF	TGCGCCAGCAGCCCCCCACAGGGGTCTGGGGCCAACGTCCTGACTTTC
TRBJ1-5	NA	NA	TRBV27	CASSSASNQPQHF	TGTGCCAGCAGCTCAGCGAGCAATCAGCCCCAGCATTTT
TRBJ1-2	NA	NA	TRBV18	CASSPTDSKTDLGYTF	TGTGCCAGCTCACCGACGGACAGCAAGACTGACTTGGGGTACACCTTC
TRBJ1-2	NA	TRBD1	TRBV7-9	CASSLDRGRDGYTF	TGTGCCAGCAGCTTAGATAGGGGGCGCGATGGCTACACCTTC
TRBJ2-4	NA	TRBD1	TRBV6-6	CASRQQGVAKNIQYF	TGTGCCAGCAGACAACAGGGGGTGGCCAAAAACATTCAGTACTTC
TRBJ1-2	NA	TRBD1	TRBV29-1	CSVVTGTGGWANGYTF	TGCAGCGTTGTGACCGGGACAGGGGGCTGGGCAAATGGCTACACCTTC
TRBJ2-3	NA	TRBD1	TRBV29-1	CSVDRQGLGDTQYF	TGCAGCGTGGACCGACAGGGTCTAGGGGATACGCAGTATTTT
TRBJ1-6	NA	NA	TRBV28	CASSLAGVYNSPLHF	TGTGCCAGCAGTTTGGCAGGGGTTTATAATTCACCCCTCCACTTT
TRBJ1-3	few	NA	TRBV2	CASKTGGSGNTIYF	TGTGCCAGCAAGACAGGAGGTTCTGGAAACACCATATATTTT
TRBJ2-2	NA	NA	TRBV11-1	CASSLQHGELFF	TGTGCCAGCAGCTTACAACACGGGGAGCTGTTTTTT
TRBJ2-5	NA	TRBD2	TRBV7-3	CASSPWGLAGETQYF	TGTGCCAGCAGCCCCTGGGGACTAGCTGGGGAGACCCAGTACTTC
TRBJ2-3	NA	TRBD2	TRBV15	CATSKPPGSGGWKTDTQYF	TGTGCCACCAGCAAGCCCCCTGGTAGCGGGGGGTGGAAGACAGATACGCAGTATTTT
TRBJ2-1	NA	NA	TRBV18	CASSPSVSYNEQFF	TGTGCCAGCTCACCGAGCGTCTCCTACAATGAGCAGTTCTTC
TRBJ2-3	few	TRBD2	TRBV28	CASSFERSSGRDSTDTQYF	TGTGCCAGCAGTTTTGAGCGTTCGAGCGGGAGGGATAGCACAGATACGCAGTATTTT
TRBJ1-3	NA	NA	TRBV18	CASSPGTPAAGNTIYF	TGTGCCAGCTCACCTGGGACACCCGCGGCTGGAAACACCATATATTTT
TRBJ2-7	NA	TRBD2	TRBV7-3	CASSKMVAGPYEQYF	TGTGCCAGCAGCAAAATGGTAGCGGGACCTTACGAGCAGTACTTC
TRBJ2-2	NA	NA	TRBV28	CATGTFQTNTGELFF	TGTGCCACCGGGACTTTTCAAACGAACACCGGGGAGCTGTTTTTT
TRBJ2-1	NA	NA	TRBV6-4	CASSPAPSLSSYNEQFF	TGTGCCAGCAGTCCCGCCCCCTCCTTGAGCTCCTACAATGAGCAGTTCTTC
TRBJ2-7	NA	NA	TRBV9	CASSPHGNPAGEQYF	TGTGCCAGCAGCCCCCATGGCAACCCAGCGGGCGAGCAGTACTTC
TRBJ1-1	NA	NA	TRBV5-1	CASSLAHGGGGTEAFF	TGCGCCAGCAGCTTGGCCCACGGGGGTGGGGGGACTGAAGCTTTCTTT
TRBJ2-1	NA	TRBD2	TRBV6-8	CASSYSSGKYNEQFF	TGTGCCAGCAGTTATTCTAGCGGGAAATACAATGAGCAGTTCTTC